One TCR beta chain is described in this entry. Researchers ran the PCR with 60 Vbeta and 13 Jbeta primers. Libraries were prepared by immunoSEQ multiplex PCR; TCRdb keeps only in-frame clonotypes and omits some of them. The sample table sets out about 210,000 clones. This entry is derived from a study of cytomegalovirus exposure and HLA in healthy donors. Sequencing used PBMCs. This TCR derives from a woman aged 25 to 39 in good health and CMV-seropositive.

Written as DNA, the CDR3 is TGTGCCAGCAGCCCCCCCAGCGGCGAGCAGTACTTC. It specifies CASSPPSGEQYF. V and J are TRBV7-2 and TRBJ2-7; D might be TRBD2 (5 bases). Trimming stripped 5 bases from V and 6 bases from J, with 11 bases between. This CDR3 contains 12 residues. CDR1 and CDR2 (germline): SGHTA, FQGNSA.